This T cell receptor (beta chain) was sequenced for a study of tumor-infiltrating lymphocytes in primary liver carcinoma. The source material, roughly 18-32 mg of unsorted bulk tissue, was used to co-extract RNA and DNA. From about 490 ng of total RNA, TCR beta-specific cDNA was reverse-transcribed using a constant-region primer. Researchers made the TCR beta libraries by running three nested multiplex PCR rounds with slightly modified ARM-PCR. TCRdb reanalysed the multiplex PCR reads using MiXCR and keeps one entry per CDR3 protein. This table holds 60,000 to 90,000 distinct CDR3 sequences, more than 60% found once. Specimen: liver tumor tissue from sampling region 4. This sample's subset: tumor region T4, right-lateral pole. This clonotype was sampled from a man in his forties or fifties with primary liver carcinoma and hepatitis B virus infection.

CDR3 in amino acids: CASAQASGSSPLHF. The DNA for the CDR3 is TGTGCAAGCGCTCAGGCGTCTGGGAGTTCACCCCTCCACTTT. This chain links TRBV6-1 with TRBJ1-6, with D uncertain. This CDR3 contains 14 residues. Germline V gene lookup returns CDR1 MNHNS and CDR2 SASEGT.